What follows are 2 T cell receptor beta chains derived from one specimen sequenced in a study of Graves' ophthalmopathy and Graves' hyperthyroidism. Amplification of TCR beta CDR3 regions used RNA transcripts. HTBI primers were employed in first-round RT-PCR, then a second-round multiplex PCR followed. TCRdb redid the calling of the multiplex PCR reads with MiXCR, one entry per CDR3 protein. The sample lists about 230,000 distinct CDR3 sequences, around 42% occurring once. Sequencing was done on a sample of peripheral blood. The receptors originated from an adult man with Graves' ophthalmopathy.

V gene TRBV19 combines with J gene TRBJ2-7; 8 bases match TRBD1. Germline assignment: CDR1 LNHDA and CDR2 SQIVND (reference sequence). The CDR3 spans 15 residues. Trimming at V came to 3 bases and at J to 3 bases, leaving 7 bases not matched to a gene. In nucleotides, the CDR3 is TGTGCCAGTAGTATTCCCCTCACAGGGGGCTACGAGCAGTACTTC. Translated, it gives CASSIPLTGGYEQYF.

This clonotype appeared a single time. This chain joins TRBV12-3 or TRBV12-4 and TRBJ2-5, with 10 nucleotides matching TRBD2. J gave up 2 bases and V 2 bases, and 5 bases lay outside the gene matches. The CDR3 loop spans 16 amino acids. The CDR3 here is CASSLWASGSQETQYF. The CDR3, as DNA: TGTGCCAGCAGTTTATGGGCTAGCGGGAGTCAAGAGACCCAGTACTTC.